This T cell receptor beta chain was captured in a study of blood T cell repertoires in COVID-19. Measured with immunoSEQ multiplex PCR; TCRdb has only the in-frame clones, and not every one. The sample yields about 200,000 clones, 70% to 90% seen once. Sequences were obtained from peripheral blood. This receptor was taken from a man in his fifties with COVID-19, enrolled during active disease.

CDR3 in amino acids: CASSGQLGQGNTGELFF. CDR3 nucleotide sequence: TGTGCCAGCAGCGGACAATTGGGTCAAGGGAACACCGGGGAGCTGTTTTTT. The chain uses TRBV9 and TRBJ2-2, with unresolved D. Germline CDR1 reads SGDLS; CDR2 reads YYNGEE. The CDR3 has 17 residues. Trimming shortened V by 3 bases and J by 1 base, and 16 bases separated the two germline ends.